This entry describes one T cell receptor (beta chain). The antigen is undetermined. Trimming took 5 bases from V and 5 from J; bases not matched to a gene: 6. CDR1 MNHEY and CDR2 SVGAGI come from the germline V gene. The CDR3 sequence is 14 residues long. This record belongs to a study of a mutant IDH1 vaccine in newly diagnosed glioma. Study summary: There were roughly 62% males and roughly 38% females among treated patients, whose mean age was about 44 years. Earlier care involved radiotherapy, temozolomide, or both, and the majority received both. Broader study findings: Altogether, about 95% of patients exhibited vaccine-induced immune responses.

The time point is: week 35, safety follow-up. The vaccine gave 300 ug of a 20-mer mutant IDH1 peptide subcutaneously per dose. Every donor had a new WHO grade 3 or 4 astrocytoma that was IDH1-mutant, with loss of nuclear ATRX. Sequencing used immunoSEQ multiplex PCR; TCRdb keeps in-frame clones, though not all of them. The table has under 60,000 clones, 70% to 80% seen once. This TCR came from a man aged 35 to 55 with glioma. The rearrangement uses TRBV6-5 and TRBJ1-3; 7 bases are shared with TRBD1. The input for sequencing was PBMCs, taken from a glioma patient whose treatment included an IDH1 peptide vaccine. CDR3 nucleotides: TGTGCCAGCAGTGAAGACAGGGTCAGAAACACCATATATTTT. Amino acid sequence: CASSEDRVRNTIYF.